The 13 T cell receptor beta chains below come from one sample, sequenced in a study of technical replicates of blood from several donors. Using immunoSEQ multiplex PCR, the repertoire was profiled, and TCRdb retains in-frame clones only, with some absent. The sample includes 65,000 to 95,000 clones, 80% to 95% of them seen just once. Material: T cells isolated from PBMCs. These receptors were obtained from a human donor in good health.

The chain couples TRBV28 to TRBJ1-5; perhaps TRBD1 as D (5 bases). This CDR3 is 13 amino acids long. CDR1 is MDHEN and CDR2 is SYDVKM in the germline V gene. V gave up 3 bases and J gave up 11 bases, with 14 bases separating them. CDR3 loop: CASSFPDKESQHF. The CDR3 DNA follows: TGTGCCAGCAGTTTTCCGGACAAGGAGTCCCAGCATTTT.

This clone was seen just once. The chain uses TRBV4-2 and TRBJ1-3; 8 bases fit TRBD1. Unmatched junction bases numbered 10, after V lost 1 base and J lost 2 bases. Germline CDR1 LGHNA, CDR2 YNFKEQ. This CDR3 is built from 18 residues. This CDR3 reads CASSQAGQGGSPGNTIYF. Written as DNA, the CDR3 is TGTGCCAGCAGCCAAGCCGGACAGGGAGGTTCGCCTGGAAACACCATATATTTT.

This clone was recorded once. The chain has TRBV5-1 and TRBJ1-5; no definite D call. The CDR3 length is 19 residues. The ends were cut back, 1 base at V and 2 bases at J, with 22 bases in the middle. Germline assignment: CDR1 SGHRS and CDR2 YFSETQ. The CDR3 sequence: CASSLFRPTPYLGNQPQHF. Written as DNA, the CDR3 is TGCGCCAGCAGCTTGTTTAGGCCGACTCCCTATCTGGGCAATCAGCCCCAGCATTTT.

The chain employs TRBV6-5 and TRBJ2-7; 10 nucleotides line up with TRBD1. J lost 7 bases, V lost 6 bases, and 6 bases had no gene match. The CDR3 totals 13 residues. Germline loops: CDR1 MNHEY, CDR2 SVGAGI. CDR3 region: CASSQGQGREQYF. CDR3 nucleotides: TGTGCCAGCAGCCAGGGACAGGGGAGAGAGCAGTACTTC.

The J gene is TRBJ2-5, the V gene TRBV6-5, with 8 nucleotides matching TRBD1. The CDR3 runs 16 residues. V gave up 4 bases and J gave up 0 bases; unmatched junction bases: 7. Germline V lookup: CDR1 MNHEY, CDR2 SVGAGI. CDR3 residues: CASSFLRTGYQETQYF. The CDR3 coding sequence is TGTGCCAGCAGTTTCCTCCGGACAGGGTACCAAGAGACCCAGTACTTC.

The genes are TRBV28 and TRBJ2-1, with D possibly being TRBD2 (6 bases). The germline V gene has CDR1 MDHEN and CDR2 SYDVKM. This CDR3 is built from 17 residues. V was shortened by 5 bases and J by 9 bases, with 26 bases between the two germline ends. CDR3 amino acids: CASSSGGERRFWTEQFF. The CDR3 DNA is TGTGCCAGCAGTAGCGGAGGGGAACGTCGGTTCTGGACTGAGCAGTTCTTC. Complete variable domain (other parts from reference TRBV28 and TRBJ2-1): DVKVTQSSRYLVKRTGEKVFLECVQDMDHENMFWYRQDPGLGLRLIYFSYDVKMKEKGDIPEGYSVSREKKERFSLILESASTNQTSMYLCASSSGGERRFWTEQFFGPGTRLTVL.

The chain employs TRBV4-1 and TRBJ2-1; TRBD1 matches at 10 bases. This CDR3 is built from 16 residues. V dropped 4 bases and J dropped 8; count of bases not matched to a gene: 11. CDR1 and CDR2 from the germline V gene are MGHRA and YSYEKL. CDR3 coding DNA: TGCGCCAGCAGCCCCACCCGGGACAGGGGCAACGATGAGCAGTTCTTC. Translated: CASSPTRDRGNDEQFF.

This chain uses TRBV18 with TRBJ2-7; 10 nucleotides agree with TRBD2. Germline trimming cut 3 bases from V and 2 bases from J; bases unmatched to any gene: 4. This CDR3 spans 15 amino acids. The germline gives CDR1 KGHSH, CDR2 LQKENI. The CDR3 bases are TGTGCCAGCTCACCCTTAGCGGGAGGCCCCTACGAGCAGTACTTC. It is translated as CASSPLAGGPYEQYF.

The chain uses TRBV2 and TRBJ1-5, with D possibly TRBD1 on 5 matching bases. V lost 7 bases and J 4 bases, leaving 8 bases between the germline ends. Germline CDR1 SNHLY, CDR2 FYNNEI. The CDR3 covers 12 residues. The CDR3 loop reads CASTQGNQPQHF. The CDR3 nucleotides are TGTGCCAGCACCCAGGGAAATCAGCCCCAGCATTTT.

V usage is TRBV29-1 and J usage is TRBJ2-3; TRBD2 agrees at 7 bases. Unmatched junction bases numbered 5, after V lost 2 bases and J lost 3 bases. In germline, CDR1 is SQVTM, CDR2 ANQGSEA. CDR3 size: 14 residues. As DNA, the CDR3 is TGCAGCGTTGAAAATCCAGCGGGGACAGATACGCAGTATTTT. Translating it yields CSVENPAGTDTQYF.

The V call is TRBV29-1, the J call TRBJ2-1, with TRBD1 identical over 9 bases. Losses at the gene ends were 7 bases for V and 3 bases for J; bases not matched to a gene: 7. The V gene's germline CDR1 is SQVTM and CDR2 ANQGSEA. The CDR3 is 14 residues long. The CDR3: CSAGRQGVYNEQFF. The DNA for the CDR3 is TGCAGCGCCGGCCGACAGGGGGTCTACAATGAGCAGTTCTTC.

This clone turned up a few times. This CDR3 is CAGEANTEAFF. The DNA of the CDR3 is TGTGCCGGAGAGGCGAACACTGAAGCTTTCTTT. This chain uses TRBV7-9 with TRBJ1-1; no clear D. Germline CDR1 SEHNR, CDR2 FQNEAQ (reference sequence). The CDR3 covers 11 residues. V was cut by 11 bases and J by 1 base, with 8 bases left in between.

In nucleotides, the CDR3 is TGTGCCGGGGGGATGGAGACCCAGTACTTC. This sequence encodes CAGGMETQYF. The chain couples TRBV6-4 to TRBJ2-5, with D possibly TRBD2 on 6 matching bases. This CDR3 contains 10 residues. Germline V CDR1 and CDR2: MRHNA, SNTAGT. V was trimmed by 11 bases and J by 5 bases, leaving 9 bases between them.